This entry features one TCR beta chain sequence. A read error may be the cause here, since a much bigger clone is one base away. The data were obtained in a study of metastatic and nonmetastatic thyroid tumors. All patients were treatment-naive before thyroid surgery. This CDR3 is built from 15 residues. The V segment lost 5 bases and the J segment 5 bases; nucleotides outside the gene matches: 11. Germline V gene lookup returns CDR1 MDHEN and CDR2 SYDVKM. In the original analysis: Variation in CDR3 across clinicopathological groups served as the basis for constructing a distant-metastasis classifier in papillary thyroid cancer. TCRdb used MiXCR to call clones anew from the PCR reads. The V and J calls were determined by TCRdb, not by the authors. Among 30,000 to 35,000 clones listed, 33% were seen once.

The J gene is TRBJ1-1, the V gene TRBV28; 7 nucleotides agree with TRBD1. The receptor comes from a female donor with papillary thyroid cancer or a benign thyroid nodule (not recorded which). Some clones in this sample may be carry-over from other donors' samples. Material: tumor tissue. The CDR3 nucleotides read TGTGCCAGCAGTCCATTAGATGGGACAGTGACTGAAGCTTTCTTT. Translated, it gives CASSPLDGTVTEAFF.